Listed below are T cell receptor beta chains from one sample, sequenced in a study of blood T cell repertoires in COVID-19. Libraries were prepared by immunoSEQ multiplex PCR; TCRdb keeps only in-frame clonotypes and omits some of them. In the table there are about 180,000 clones, 87% of which are singletons. Sequencing input: peripheral blood. Receptor source: a woman aged 70 to 79 with COVID-19, enrolled during active disease. CDR3s include the opening cysteine and the closing phenylalanine or tryptophan. D genes are given only for firm matches. Not every row has a clone size; where given, it reads once, few, many or a size class.

>TRBJ2-5|NA|NA|TRBV24-1
CATSGTGWETQYF
TGTGCCACCAGTGGAACAGGGTGGGAGACCCAGTACTTC
>TRBJ2-7|NA|NA|TRBV4-1
CASSQVDMGFTTSEQYF
TGCGCCAGCAGCCAAGTAGATATGGGCTTCACAACCTCCGAGCAGTACTTC
>TRBJ1-2|NA|NA|TRBV5-1
CASKNPLRGERGDGYTF
TGCGCCAGCAAAAACCCCCTTAGGGGCGAAAGGGGTGATGGCTACACCTTC
>TRBJ2-1|NA|NA|TRBV5-4
CASSSTGNSYNEQFF
TGTGCCAGCAGCTCAACAGGGAACTCCTACAATGAGCAGTTCTTC
>TRBJ2-5|NA|NA|TRBV20-1
CSARDRETQYF
TGCAGTGCTAGAGATCGGGAGACCCAGTACTTC
>TRBJ2-1|TRBD2|NA|TRBV19
CASTRGSGSYNEQFF
TGTGCCAGTACCCGGGGTAGCGGGTCCTACAATGAGCAGTTCTTC
>TRBJ2-1|TRBD2|once|TRBV27
CASSLSSGLASGRAFIDNEQFF
TGTGCCAGCAGTTTATCTAGCGGGCTAGCTAGCGGGAGGGCCTTTATAGACAATGAGCAGTTCTTC
>TRBJ1-1|TRBD1|NA|TRBV9
CASSEQGLANTEAFF
TGTGCCAGCAGCGAACAGGGGTTGGCGAACACTGAAGCTTTCTTT
>TRBJ1-5|NA|NA|TRBV27
CASARESYSNQPQHF
TGTGCCAGCGCGCGGGAATCCTATAGCAATCAGCCCCAGCATTTT
>TRBJ1-1|TRBD1|NA|TRBV3-1/TRBV3-2
CASTGQGFMEAFF
TGTGCCAGCACCGGACAGGGGTTTATGGAAGCTTTCTTT
>TRBJ1-5|NA|NA|TRBV16
CASSPTGNQPQHF
TGTGCCAGCAGTCCAACAGGGAATCAGCCCCAGCATTTT
>TRBJ2-1|NA|once|TRBV29-1
CSVEEVQGPNEQFF
TGCAGCGTTGAAGAAGTACAGGGACCCAATGAGCAGTTCTTC
>TRBJ1-2|TRBD1|NA|TRBV4-2
CASSHTLTGGDYGYTF
TGTGCCAGCAGCCACACTTTGACAGGGGGTGACTATGGCTACACCTTC
>TRBJ1-3|TRBD1|few|TRBV5-1
CASSRGQESGNTIYF
TGCGCCAGCAGCAGGGGACAGGAATCTGGAAACACCATATATTTT
>TRBJ1-2|NA|NA|TRBV7-3
CASSQTGNIHYGYTF
TGTGCCAGCAGCCAAACGGGAAATATCCACTATGGCTACACCTTC
>TRBJ2-1|NA|NA|TRBV2
CASSAQAIAYNEQFF
TGTGCCAGCAGTGCACAGGCCATAGCATACAATGAGCAGTTCTTC
>TRBJ2-7|TRBD2|NA|TRBV5-1
CASSLFWTSGSLGGSGEQYF
TGCGCCAGCAGCTTGTTTTGGACTAGCGGGAGTCTTGGGGGGTCGGGCGAGCAGTACTTC
>TRBJ1-2|NA|NA|TRBV5-1
CASSRENNYGYTF
TGCGCCAGCAGCCGGGAGAATAACTATGGCTACACCTTC
>TRBJ1-2|NA|few|TRBV6-6
CASSPSTENYGYTF
TGTGCCAGCAGCCCCTCGACAGAGAACTATGGCTACACCTTC
>TRBJ2-7|TRBD2|once|TRBV10-2
CASSGVAGGFNEQYF
TGCGCCAGCAGTGGGGTAGCGGGAGGGTTCAACGAGCAGTACTTC
>TRBJ2-1|TRBD1|few|TRBV19
CASSITGTAYNEQFF
TGTGCCAGTAGTATCACCGGGACAGCATACAATGAGCAGTTCTTC
>TRBJ2-7|TRBD2|NA|TRBV7-2
CASSPTSYYEQYF
TGTGCCAGCAGTCCGACTAGCTACTACGAGCAGTACTTC
>TRBJ2-5|NA|NA|TRBV10-3
CAISGSGVKTQYF
TGTGCCATCAGTGGGTCAGGGGTCAAGACCCAGTACTTC
>TRBJ2-7|TRBD1|few|TRBV7-2
CASSPGGRSYEQYF
TGTGCCAGCAGTCCAGGGGGTAGATCCTACGAGCAGTACTTC
>TRBJ1-2|NA|NA|TRBV20-1
CSAPRYGYTF
TGCAGTGCCCCGAGGTATGGCTACACCTTC
>TRBJ1-1|TRBD1|NA|TRBV5-1
CASSSLGAGGNTEAFF
TGCGCCAGCAGCTCCCTGGGGGCAGGGGGGAACACTGAAGCTTTCTTT
>TRBJ1-1|NA|NA|TRBV6-2/TRBV6-3
CASSYLREVNTEAFF
TGTGCCAGCAGTTACCTCAGGGAGGTGAACACTGAAGCTTTCTTT
>TRBJ2-1|NA|NA|TRBV12-1
CASSFVCGRLPGSYNEQFF
TGTGCCAGCAGCTTTGTGTGCGGGAGATTGCCTGGGTCCTACAATGAGCAGTTCTTC
>TRBJ1-5|TRBD1|few|TRBV13
CASSVGTGGNQPQHF
TGTGCCAGCAGCGTAGGGACAGGGGGCAATCAGCCCCAGCATTTT
>TRBJ2-3|NA|NA|TRBV18
CASSPSSSLGTDTQYF
TGTGCCAGCTCACCAAGTTCCTCTCTAGGCACAGATACGCAGTATTTT
>TRBJ2-2|NA|once|TRBV12-5
CASGSSTVLGELFF
TGTGCTAGTGGTTCCTCGACAGTCCTCGGGGAGCTGTTTTTT
>TRBJ2-1|TRBD2|NA|TRBV3-1/TRBV3-2
CASSQETSGRDNEQFF
TGTGCCAGCAGCCAAGAAACTAGCGGGAGAGACAATGAGCAGTTCTTC
>TRBJ2-5|NA|NA|TRBV7-9
CASSPRSGGIQETQYF
TGTGCCAGCAGCCCTCGGTCAGGGGGGATCCAAGAGACCCAGTACTTC
>TRBJ2-1|NA|NA|TRBV7-9
CASSYQGIAGDEQFF
TGTGCCAGCAGCTACCAGGGGATCGCGGGCGATGAGCAGTTCTTC
>TRBJ2-7|TRBD1|NA|TRBV5-1
CASSLHVRDRGDEQYF
TGCGCCAGCAGCCTCCATGTCCGGGACAGGGGTGACGAGCAGTACTTC
>TRBJ1-2|NA|NA|TRBV6-4
CASSDLITGSLNYGYTF
TGTGCCAGCAGTGACTTGATAACAGGTTCCCTCAACTATGGCTACACCTTC
>TRBJ2-7|TRBD2|NA|TRBV7-8
CASSPLAASGSYEQYF
TGTGCCAGCAGCCCACTAGCGGCTAGCGGGAGCTACGAGCAGTACTTC
>TRBJ2-6|NA|NA|TRBV30
CAWRGSSGANVLTF
TGTGCCTGGAGGGGGAGCTCTGGGGCCAACGTCCTGACTTTC